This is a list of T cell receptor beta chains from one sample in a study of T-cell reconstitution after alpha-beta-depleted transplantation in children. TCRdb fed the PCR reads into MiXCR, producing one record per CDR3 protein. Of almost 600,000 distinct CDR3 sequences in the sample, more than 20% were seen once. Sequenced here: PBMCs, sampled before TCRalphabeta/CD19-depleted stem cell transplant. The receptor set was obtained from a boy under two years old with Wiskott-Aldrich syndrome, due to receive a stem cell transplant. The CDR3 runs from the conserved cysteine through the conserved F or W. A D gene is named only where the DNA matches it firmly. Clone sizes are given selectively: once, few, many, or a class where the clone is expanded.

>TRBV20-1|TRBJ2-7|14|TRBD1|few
CSAPLGTGNNEQYF
TGCAGTGCTCCGCTAGGGACAGGGAATAACGAGCAGTACTTC
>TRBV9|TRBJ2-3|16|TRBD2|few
CANLPASGEHTDTQYF
TGTGCCAACCTCCCGGCTAGCGGGGAACACACAGATACGCAGTATTTT
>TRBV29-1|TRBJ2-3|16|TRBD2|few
CSVEGASGIGTDTQYF
TGCAGCGTTGAGGGGGCTAGCGGGATTGGCACAGATACGCAGTATTTT
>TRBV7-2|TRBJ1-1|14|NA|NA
CASSISPMNTEAFF
TGTGCCAGCAGCATAAGTCCGATGAACACTGAAGCTTTCTTT
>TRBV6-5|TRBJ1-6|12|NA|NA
CASSYVNSPLHF
TGTGCCAGCAGTTACGTAAATTCACCCCTCCACTTT
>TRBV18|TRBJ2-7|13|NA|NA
CASSPRTTYEQYF
TGTGCCAGCTCACCTAGGACAACCTACGAGCAGTACTTC
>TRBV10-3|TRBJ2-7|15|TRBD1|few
CAISGGDRVDYEQYF
TGTGCCATCAGTGGCGGGGACAGGGTTGACTACGAGCAGTACTTC
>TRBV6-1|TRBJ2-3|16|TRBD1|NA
CASSSGTGQGADTQYF
TGTGCCAGCAGCTCCGGGACAGGGCAAGGGGCAGATACGCAGTATTTT
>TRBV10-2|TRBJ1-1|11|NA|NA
CASRASAEAFF
TGCGCCAGCAGAGCCTCGGCTGAAGCTTTCTTT
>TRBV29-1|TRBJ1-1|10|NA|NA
CSVAGTEAFF
TGCAGCGTTGCCGGCACTGAAGCTTTCTTT
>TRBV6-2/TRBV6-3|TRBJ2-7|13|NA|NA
CASTWRIDREQYF
TGTGCCAGCACCTGGCGAATTGACAGGGAGCAGTACTTC
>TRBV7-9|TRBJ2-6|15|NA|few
CAKQSGESGANVLTF
TGTGCCAAACAGAGTGGGGAGTCTGGGGCCAACGTCCTGACTTTC
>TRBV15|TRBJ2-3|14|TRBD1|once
CATSRDGQGPPEEF
TGTGCCACCAGCAGAGACGGACAGGGGCCCCCAGAAGAGTTT
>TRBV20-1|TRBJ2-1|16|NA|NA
CSARVRGGTSYNEQFF
TGCAGTGCGAGAGTAAGGGGCGGGACTTCCTACAATGAGCAGTTCTTC
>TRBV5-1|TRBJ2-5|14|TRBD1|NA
CASSLRDREETQYF
TGCGCCAGCAGCCTCCGGGACAGGGAAGAGACCCAGTACTTC
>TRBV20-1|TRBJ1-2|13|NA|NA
CSATRGGDYGYTF
TGCAGTGCAACCAGGGGAGGCGACTATGGCTACACCTTC
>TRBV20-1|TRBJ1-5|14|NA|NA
CSARGQASNQPQHF
TGCAGTGCTAGGGGGCAGGCTAGCAATCAGCCCCAGCATTTT
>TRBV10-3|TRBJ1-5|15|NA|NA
CAISPGGGTNQRQHF
TGTGCCATCAGCCCAGGCGGAGGGACTAATCAGCGCCAGCATTTT
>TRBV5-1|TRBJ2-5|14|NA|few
CASSLYGPAGTQYF
TGCGCCAGCAGCTTGTATGGGCCGGCGGGGACCCAGTACTTC
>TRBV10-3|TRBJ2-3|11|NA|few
CAISRGDTQYF
TGTGCCATCAGTCGGGGGGATACGCAGTATTTT
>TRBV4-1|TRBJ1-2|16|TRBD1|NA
CASSPTGTGLNYGYTF
TGCGCCAGCAGCCCGACCGGGACAGGGCTTAACTATGGCTACACCTTC
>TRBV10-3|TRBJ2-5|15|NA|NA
CAISEFPGAQETQYF
TGTGCCATCAGTGAGTTTCCCGGGGCGCAAGAGACCCAGTACTTC
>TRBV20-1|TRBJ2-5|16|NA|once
CSARVPVERHAGTQYF
TGCAGTGCTAGGGTTCCGGTAGAGCGCCACGCGGGGACCCAGTACTTC
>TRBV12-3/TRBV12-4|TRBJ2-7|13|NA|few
CASSWGLGYEQYF
TGTGCCAGCAGTTGGGGATTGGGCTACGAGCAGTACTTC
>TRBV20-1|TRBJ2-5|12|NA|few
CSASVGPETQYF
TGCAGTGCTAGTGTTGGGCCGGAGACCCAGTACTTC
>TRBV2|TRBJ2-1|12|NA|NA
CASSAARSEQFF
TGTGCCAGCAGTGCGGCTAGGAGTGAGCAGTTCTTC
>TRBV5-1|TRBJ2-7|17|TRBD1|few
CASSLAVRQGKSYEQYF
TGCGCCAGCAGCTTGGCCGTTCGACAGGGGAAATCCTACGAGCAGTACTTC
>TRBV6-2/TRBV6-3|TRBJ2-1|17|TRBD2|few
CASSYSVLAGVANEQFF
TGTGCCAGCAGTTACTCTGTTCTAGCGGGAGTGGCCAATGAGCAGTTCTTC
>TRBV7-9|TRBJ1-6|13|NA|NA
CASSPRENSPLHF
TGTGCCAGCAGTCCCAGGGAGAATTCACCCCTCCACTTT
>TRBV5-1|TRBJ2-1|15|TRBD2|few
CASSWGLAGGAEQFF
TGCGCCAGCAGCTGGGGACTAGCGGGAGGTGCTGAGCAGTTCTTC
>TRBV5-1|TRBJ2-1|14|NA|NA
CASSAGAGLNEQFF
TGCGCCAGCAGCGCGGGGGCGGGGTTAAATGAGCAGTTCTTC
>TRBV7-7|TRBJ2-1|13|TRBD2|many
CASSSGLANEQFF
TGTGCCAGCAGCTCCGGACTAGCGAATGAGCAGTTCTTC
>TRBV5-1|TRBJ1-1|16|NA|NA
CASSLDAVTRNTEAFF
TGCGCCAGCAGCTTGGACGCTGTTACGAGGAACACTGAAGCTTTCTTT
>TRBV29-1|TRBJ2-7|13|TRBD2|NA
CSVAGVVSYEQYF
TGCAGCGTCGCGGGAGTCGTCTCCTACGAGCAGTACTTC
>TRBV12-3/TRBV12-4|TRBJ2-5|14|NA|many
CASGNWMGLETQYF
TGTGCCAGCGGGAATTGGATGGGACTAGAGACCCAGTACTTC
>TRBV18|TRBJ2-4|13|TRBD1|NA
CASSPGTGNIQYF
TGTGCCAGCTCACCAGGGACAGGGAACATTCAGTACTTC
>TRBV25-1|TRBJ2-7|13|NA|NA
CASSDTGPYEQYF
TGTGCCAGCAGTGACACTGGACCTTACGAGCAGTACTTC
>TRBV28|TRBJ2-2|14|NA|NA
CASSLPHGIGELFF
TGTGCCAGCAGTTTACCCCATGGGATCGGGGAGCTGTTTTTT
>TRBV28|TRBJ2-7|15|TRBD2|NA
CASSFPSGRGHEQYF
TGTGCCAGCAGTTTTCCGTCCGGGAGGGGACACGAGCAGTACTTC
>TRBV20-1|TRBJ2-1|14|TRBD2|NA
CSAPLPGGPLEQFF
TGCAGTGCCCCTCTGCCGGGAGGGCCCCTTGAGCAGTTCTTC
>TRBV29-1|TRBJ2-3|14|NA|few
CSVSRRLGPDTQYF
TGCAGCGTTTCCCGGCGCCTGGGCCCAGATACGCAGTATTTT
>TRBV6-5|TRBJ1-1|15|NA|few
CASSQRQGPGTEAFF
TGTGCCAGCAGTCAGAGGCAGGGGCCAGGGACTGAAGCTTTCTTT
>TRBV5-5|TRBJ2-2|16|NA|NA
CASSFPRVNFAGELFF
TGTGCCAGCAGCTTCCCCAGGGTGAACTTCGCCGGGGAGCTGTTTTTT